The 4 T cell receptor beta chains given below trace back to one sample, sequenced in a study of cytomegalovirus exposure and HLA in healthy donors. The assay was immunoSEQ multiplex PCR, and TCRdb's table has in-frame clones only and misses some. This table holds some 110,000 clones, approximately 86% found once. Sequences were obtained from PBMCs. Receptors were obtained from a man aged 18 to 29 in good health and CMV-seropositive.

This chain joins TRBV4-2 and TRBJ1-2; TRBD1 aligns across 9 bases. This CDR3 region has 17 residues. Germline V lookup: CDR1 LGHNA, CDR2 YNFKEQ. V lost 0 bases to trimming and J lost 4 bases; unmatched junction nucleotides: 9. CDR3 sequence reads: CASSQEYSRGQGYGYTF. The CDR3 DNA sequence: TGTGCCAGCAGCCAAGAATACTCCAGGGGACAGGGCTATGGCTACACCTTC.

The chain carries TRBV18 and TRBJ1-3, with 7 positions matching TRBD1. The CDR3 has 13 amino acids. Trimming at V came to 4 bases and at J to 4 bases, leaving 1 base not matched to a gene. Germline values: CDR1 KGHSH, CDR2 LQKENI. The CDR3 here is CASSQDRGNTIYF. The CDR3, as DNA: TGTGCCAGCTCACAGGACAGGGGAAACACCATATATTTT.

This chain connects TRBV19 to TRBJ1-5; the match to TRBD1 covers 8 bases. Looked up from germline, CDR1 is LNHDA and CDR2 is SQIVND (reference sequence). The CDR3 has 16 amino acids. With 2 bases clipped from V and 5 bases from J, the junction kept 8 bases outside the gene matches. Written as DNA, the CDR3 is TGTGCCAGTAGTATATCAAGGACAGGGTGGTATCAGCCCCAGCATTTT. This encodes CASSISRTGWYQPQHF.

J is TRBJ2-7 and V is TRBV5-4; 8 bases align to TRBD1. Germline V lookup: CDR1 SGHNT, CDR2 YYREEE (reference sequence). V trimming: 3 bases; J trimming: 2 bases; junction bases outside the gene matches: 4. The CDR3 has 14 amino acids. Here the CDR3 reads CASSWGTGTYEQYF. DNA of the CDR3: TGTGCCAGCAGCTGGGGGACAGGAACCTACGAGCAGTACTTC.